The T cell receptor beta chain described here comes from a study of blood T cell repertoires in COVID-19. Study-wide context: The United States, Italy and Spain supplied acute and convalescent COVID-19 samples.

Under the authors' procedure: By means of reference gene primer amplification, nucleated cell counts were estimated. Only in-frame clones appear in the TCRdb table, and some are missing; sequencing was by immunoSEQ multiplex PCR. Clonal size and the V and J genes are those of that table, whereas D and trimming came from the DNA. Among about 41,000 clones listed, around 89% were seen once. This CDR3 region has 15 residues. CDR1 is MDHEN and CDR2 is SYDVKM in the germline V gene. V dropped 2 bases and J dropped 4; count of bases not matched to a gene: 3. The source of this sequence is a human donor in a cohort sampled during active COVID-19. The sequenced sample consisted of peripheral blood. The J gene is TRBJ2-7, the V gene TRBV28; 12 nucleotides match TRBD2. The DNA for the CDR3 is TGTGCCAGCAGTTTAGCCCTAGCGGGAGGGTACGAGCAGTACTTC. Protein sequence: CASSLALAGGYEQYF. Together with reference TRBV28 and TRBJ2-7, the CDR3 gives the full variable domain: DVKVTQSSRYLVKRTGEKVFLECVQDMDHENMFWYRQDPGLGLRLIYFSYDVKMKEKGDIPEGYSVSREKKERFSLILESASTNQTSMYLCASSLALAGGYEQYFGPGTRLTVT.